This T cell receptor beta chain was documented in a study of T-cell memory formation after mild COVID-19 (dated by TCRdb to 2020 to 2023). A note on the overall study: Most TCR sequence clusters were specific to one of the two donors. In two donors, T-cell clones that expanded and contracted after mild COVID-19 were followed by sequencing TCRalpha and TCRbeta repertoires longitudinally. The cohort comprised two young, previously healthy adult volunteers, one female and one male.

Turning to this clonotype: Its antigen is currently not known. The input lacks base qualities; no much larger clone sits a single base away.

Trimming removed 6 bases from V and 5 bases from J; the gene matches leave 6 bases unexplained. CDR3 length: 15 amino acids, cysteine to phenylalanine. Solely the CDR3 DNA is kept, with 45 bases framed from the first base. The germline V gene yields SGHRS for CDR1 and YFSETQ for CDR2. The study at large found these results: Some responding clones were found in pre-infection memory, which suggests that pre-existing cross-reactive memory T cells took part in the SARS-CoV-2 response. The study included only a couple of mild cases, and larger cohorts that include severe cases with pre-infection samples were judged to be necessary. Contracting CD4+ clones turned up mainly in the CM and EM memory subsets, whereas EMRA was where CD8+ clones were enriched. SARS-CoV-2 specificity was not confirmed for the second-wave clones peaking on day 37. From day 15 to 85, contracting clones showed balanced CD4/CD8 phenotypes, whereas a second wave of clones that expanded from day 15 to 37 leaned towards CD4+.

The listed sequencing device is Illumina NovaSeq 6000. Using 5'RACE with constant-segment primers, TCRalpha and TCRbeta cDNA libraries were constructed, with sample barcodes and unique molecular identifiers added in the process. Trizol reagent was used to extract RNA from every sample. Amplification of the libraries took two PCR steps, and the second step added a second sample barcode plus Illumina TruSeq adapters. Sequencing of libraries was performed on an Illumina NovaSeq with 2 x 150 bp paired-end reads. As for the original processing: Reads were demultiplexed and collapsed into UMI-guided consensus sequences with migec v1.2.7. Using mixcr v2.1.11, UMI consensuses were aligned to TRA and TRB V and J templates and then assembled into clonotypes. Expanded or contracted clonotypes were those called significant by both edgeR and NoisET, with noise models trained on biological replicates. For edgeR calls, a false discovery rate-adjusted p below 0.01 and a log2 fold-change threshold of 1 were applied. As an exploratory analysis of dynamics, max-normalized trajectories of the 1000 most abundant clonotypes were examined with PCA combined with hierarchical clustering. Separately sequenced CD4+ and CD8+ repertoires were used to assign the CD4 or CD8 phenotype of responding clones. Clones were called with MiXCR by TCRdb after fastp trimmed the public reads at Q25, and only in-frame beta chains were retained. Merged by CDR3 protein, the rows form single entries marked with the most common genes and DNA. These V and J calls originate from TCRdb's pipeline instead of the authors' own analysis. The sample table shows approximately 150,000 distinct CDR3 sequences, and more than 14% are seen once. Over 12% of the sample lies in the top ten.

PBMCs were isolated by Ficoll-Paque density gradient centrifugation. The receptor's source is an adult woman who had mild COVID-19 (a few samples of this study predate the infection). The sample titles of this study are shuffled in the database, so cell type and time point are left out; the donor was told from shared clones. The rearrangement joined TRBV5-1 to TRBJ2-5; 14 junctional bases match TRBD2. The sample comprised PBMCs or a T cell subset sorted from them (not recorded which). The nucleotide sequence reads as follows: TGCGCCAGCACCCATAGGACTAGCGGGGGGGAGACCCAGTACTTC. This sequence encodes CASTHRTSGGETQYF.